These 11 T cell receptor beta chains originate from one sample sequenced in a study of Ad26.COV2.S vaccination and SARS-CoV-2 variants. Profiling relied on immunoSEQ multiplex PCR, and the TCRdb table lists in-frame clones only, not all of them. The profile shows about 280,000 clones, around 87% of them singletons. Described treatment: some 20 received Ad26.COV2.S at low or high dose, single or two shots; 5 received placebo; per-sample allocation not given. Following the first vaccine or placebo injection, samples were taken on day 63. Material: peripheral blood, obtained in a trial of Ad26.COV2.S vaccine versus placebo. The receptors come from a person aged 18 to 65 who received the Ad26.COV2.S COVID-19 vaccine or a placebo.

This sequence joins TRBV7-3 and TRBJ1-5; 7 bases agree with TRBD1. V lost 2 bases, J lost 0 bases, and 10 bases stayed unmatched. This CDR3 is 18 amino acids long. CDR1 is SGHTA, CDR2 FQGTGA, per germline. The DNA of the CDR3 is TGTGCCAGCAGCTTATCTGAGGACAGGCCTTATAGCAATCAGCCCCAGCATTTT. Protein: CASSLSEDRPYSNQPQHF.

The chain combines TRBV2 with TRBJ1-5; D not resolved. CDR3 length: 14 residues. The V gene's germline CDR1 is SNHLY and CDR2 FYNNEI. With 6 bases removed from V and 6 bases from J, the gap between germline ends came to 15 bases. The CDR3 DNA follows: TGTGCCAGCAGCGAGAGTCCCCGGGGTCAGCCCCAGCATTTT. This codes for CASSESPRGQPQHF. The full variable domain, in which reference TRBV2 and TRBJ1-5 provide the parts outside the CDR3, is EPEVTQTPSHQVTQMGQEVILRCVPISNHLYFYWYRQILGQKVEFLVSFYNNEISEKSEIFDDQFSVERPDGSNFTLKIRSTKLEDSAMYFCASSESPRGQPQHFGDGTRLSIL.

V gene TRBV7-2 combines with J gene TRBJ2-1; 8 nucleotides align to TRBD2. Germline V gives CDR1 SGHTA, CDR2 FQGNSA. Trimming at V came to 3 bases and at J to 2 bases, leaving 3 bases not matched to a gene. CDR3 length equals 15 residues. The CDR3 here is CASSFSSGTYNEQFF. CDR3 bases: TGTGCCAGCAGCTTTAGTAGCGGGACCTACAATGAGCAGTTCTTC. Full variable domain (remainder filled in from reference TRBV7-2 and TRBJ2-1): GAGVSQSPSNKVTEKGKDVELRCDPISGHTALYWYRQSLGQGLEFLIYFQGNSAPDKSGLPSDRFSAERTGGSVSTLTIQRTQQEDSAVYLCASSFSSGTYNEQFFGPGTRLTVL.

The rearrangement uses TRBV6-6 and TRBJ1-5; D is perhaps TRBD1 (6 bases). The V and J ends lost 6 bases and 6 bases respectively, with 18 bases between them. The CDR3 has 15 amino acids. The germline V gene encodes CDR1 MNHNY and CDR2 SVGAGI (reference sequence). The CDR3 bases are TGTGCCAGCAGCCGTCGACAGGCTGAAGGTCAGCCCCAGCATTTT. It is translated as CASSRRQAEGQPQHF.

The rearrangement links TRBV10-3 to TRBJ2-2; 7 positions match TRBD1. The ends lost 3 bases at V and 6 bases at J; junction bases unmatched: 10. This CDR3 is 16 amino acids long. Looked up from germline, CDR1 is ENHRY and CDR2 is SYGVKD. CDR3 in amino acids: CAISDSRTGVAGELFF. CDR3 DNA sequence: TGTGCCATCAGTGATTCTAGGACAGGAGTGGCCGGGGAGCTGTTTTTT.

V usage is TRBV29-1 and J usage is TRBJ2-1; 7 bases agree with TRBD1. CDR3 length: 13 amino acids. V was pared by 4 bases and J by 6 bases, with 6 bases of the junction left unmatched. Germline lookup yields CDR1 SQVTM and CDR2 ANQGSEA. The CDR3 sequence is CSVGVTGFNEQFF. For the CDR3, the DNA is TGCAGCGTTGGGGTGACAGGGTTCAATGAGCAGTTCTTC.

V is TRBV5-8 and J is TRBJ2-4; D is undetermined. Trimming pared 1 base from V and 0 bases from J, leaving 20 bases between. Per the germline V gene, CDR1 is SGHTS and CDR2 is YDEGEE. The CDR3 is 19 amino acids. CDR3 sequence reads: CASSLLWVWGGPAKNIQYF. The CDR3 DNA reads TGTGCCAGCAGCTTGCTTTGGGTATGGGGTGGACCAGCCAAAAACATTCAGTACTTC.

The gene calls are TRBV4-2 and TRBJ1-4, with a possible D match to TRBD1 (6 bases). Germline CDR1 and CDR2: LGHNA and YNFKEQ. The CDR3 sequence is 16 residues long. Trimming pared 4 bases from V and 5 bases from J, leaving 17 bases between. The CDR3 here is CASSRNLDRENEKLFF. CDR3 DNA sequence: TGTGCCAGCAGCCGAAACTTGGACAGAGAAAATGAAAAACTGTTTTTT.

The V and J genes are TRBV5-1 and TRBJ1-5; a weak D match, TRBD1 (5 bases). The CDR3 totals 14 residues. CDR1 is SGHRS and CDR2 is YFSETQ in the germline V gene. Trimming cost V 5 bases and J 9 bases, with 18 bases left between them. CDR3 sequence reads: CASSPGTAERPQHF. The DNA of the CDR3 is TGCGCCAGCAGTCCTGGGACCGCCGAGAGGCCCCAGCATTTT.

The genes are TRBV7-8 and TRBJ1-6; no clear D. Per germline, CDR1 SGHVS and CDR2 FQNEAQ. The CDR3 covers 15 residues. V lost 1 base to trimming and J lost 7 bases, with 11 bases between them. The CDR3, as DNA: TGTGCCAGCAGCTTAGGCAGGCCGGAGAATTCACCCCTCCACTTT. It specifies CASSLGRPENSPLHF.

The chain carries TRBV11-1 and TRBJ2-7; 8 nucleotides match TRBD1. The V gene's germline CDR1 is SGHAT and CDR2 FQDESV (reference sequence). V trimming: 2 bases; J trimming: 2 bases; junction bases outside the gene matches: 5. The length of the CDR3 is 15 residues. CDR3 amino acids: CASSLWTGPTYEQYF. The CDR3 DNA reads as TGTGCCAGCAGCTTATGGACAGGGCCAACCTACGAGCAGTACTTC.